The TCR beta chain under discussion was sequenced for a study of blood T cell repertoires in COVID-19. Study at large: Some COVID-19 samples were acute and others convalescent; all came from the United States, Italy and Spain.

Clones were read by immunoSEQ multiplex PCR, and TCRdb kept only the in-frame ones, dropping some. The table includes around 150,000 clones, approximately 90% detected once. The CDR3 is made up of 15 amino acids. Trimming removed 1 base at V and 0 bases at J, with 10 bases between. Per germline, CDR1 LGHNA and CDR2 YNFKEQ. The sample was peripheral blood. The sequence came from a woman in her fifties or sixties with active COVID-19. The chain recombines TRBV4-2 with TRBJ2-7; D is perhaps TRBD2 (6 bases). The DNA for the CDR3 is TGTGCCAGCAGCCAAGTCGGGCGGGGCTCCTACGAGCAGTACTTC. It encodes CASSQVGRGSYEQYF.